These 8 T cell receptor beta chains share one sample of origin, sequenced in a study of blood T cell repertoires in COVID-19. Assay used: immunoSEQ multiplex PCR; TCRdb lists only in-frame clones, some missing. The sample has about 180,000 clones, 70% to 90% seen once. Sequenced: peripheral blood. These receptors were collected from a man younger than 30 who had recovered from COVID-19.

The chain employs TRBV7-8 and TRBJ2-7, with D tentatively TRBD1 (6 bases). The CDR3 spans 16 residues. Germline CDR1 and CDR2: SGHVS and FQNEAQ. V shed 4 bases and J shed 2 bases, with 18 bases lying between them. CDR3 in amino acids: CASSSWTVYSTYEQYF. CDR3 nucleotide sequence: TGTGCCAGCAGCTCTTGGACAGTCTATTCAACCTACGAGCAGTACTTC.

The chain employs TRBV5-1 and TRBJ2-7, with 7 bases identical to TRBD2. The CDR3 extends over 19 amino acids. The J segment lost 7 bases and the V segment lost 6 bases, leaving 28 bases of the junction unmatched. Germline V gene lookup returns CDR1 SGHRS and CDR2 YFSETQ. In DNA form, the CDR3 reads TGCGCCAGCACCTCTTTAGGGCCTCCCTTCCTAGCGGTAAAAGGAGAGCAGTACTTC. Protein product: CASTSLGPPFLAVKGEQYF. Combining the CDR3 with reference TRBV5-1 and TRBJ2-7 gives the whole variable domain KAGVTQTPRYLIKTRGQQVTLSCSPISGHRSVSWYQQTPGQGLQFLFEYFSETQRNKGNFPGRFSGRQFSNSRSEMNVSTLELGDSALYLCASTSLGPPFLAVKGEQYFGPGTRLTVT.

This CDR3 is CASSNGLAGYSSTDTQYF. In DNA form, the CDR3 reads TGCGCCAGCAGCAACGGACTAGCGGGTTACTCTAGCACAGATACGCAGTATTTT. The V gene is TRBV5-1, the J gene TRBJ2-3, with 11 bases matching TRBD2. Germline V CDR1 and CDR2: SGHRS, YFSETQ. The trim removed 4 bases at V and 0 bases at J, leaving 10 bases unmatched. The CDR3 extends over 18 amino acids. The full variable domain, with the rest looked up from reference TRBV5-1 and TRBJ2-3, is KAGVTQTPRYLIKTRGQQVTLSCSPISGHRSVSWYQQTPGQGLQFLFEYFSETQRNKGNFPGRFSGRQFSNSRSEMNVSTLELGDSALYLCASSNGLAGYSSTDTQYFGPGTRLTVL.

DNA for the CDR3: TGTGCCAGCAGCGCCGGACTAGCAGGGACCTACGAGCAGTACTTC. Translating gives CASSAGLAGTYEQYF. The chain has TRBV5-6 and TRBJ2-7; 8 positions match TRBD2. CDR1 SGHDT and CDR2 YYEEEE come from the germline V gene. The J segment lost 2 bases and the V segment lost 4 bases, leaving 8 bases of the junction unmatched. This CDR3 is 15 amino acids long.

The J gene is TRBJ1-1, the V gene TRBV5-8; TRBD1 matches at 7 bases. Germline V gene sequence: CDR1 SGHTS, CDR2 YDEGEE. V lost 6 bases and J lost 3; bases outside the gene matches: 14. The CDR3 totals 16 residues. The CDR3 reads CASTQEGGLTYTEAFF. The CDR3 DNA reads as TGTGCCAGCACCCAGGAAGGGGGCCTAACCTACACTGAAGCTTTCTTT.

The chain recombines TRBV6-2 or TRBV6-3 with TRBJ1-6, with 7 positions matching TRBD1. The CDR3 covers 14 residues. The V gene end was trimmed by 6 bases and the J gene end by 4 bases; junction bases not matched to a gene: 3. CDR1 and CDR2 from the germline V gene are MNHEY and SVGEGT. CDR3 sequence (DNA): TGTGCCAGCAGCTGGACAGGATATAATTCACCCCTCCACTTT. It translates to CASSWTGYNSPLHF.

The chain carries TRBV7-9 and TRBJ2-5; the D is unclear. CDR3 length: 14 amino acids. Trimming cost V 1 base and J 4 bases, with 10 bases left between them. The germline V gene encodes CDR1 SEHNR and CDR2 FQNEAQ (reference sequence). In DNA form, the CDR3 reads TGTGCCAGCAGCTTAGTATCCTATAGAGAGACCCAGTACTTC. This sequence encodes CASSLVSYRETQYF.

The chain employs TRBV24-1 and TRBJ2-1, with TRBD1 matching 9 bases. CDR1 KGHDR and CDR2 SFDVKD come from the germline V gene. The J segment lost 8 bases and the V segment lost 8 bases, leaving 6 bases of the junction unmatched. The CDR3 runs to 13 residues. The CDR3 bases are TGTGCCACCAAACAGGGGGCTTCGGATGAGCAGTTCTTC. Translating it yields CATKQGASDEQFF.